The source of this T cell receptor (beta chain) is a study of blood T cell repertoires in COVID-19. Background on the study: The United States, Italy and Spain supplied acute and convalescent COVID-19 samples. Sample material is recorded as cDNA or gDNA derived from T cells, B-cell-depleted T cells, or PBMCs.

This CDR3 is built from 13 residues. The germline CDR1 and CDR2 sequences are SGHTA and FQGTGA. The V gene end was trimmed by 5 bases and the J gene end by 8 bases; junction bases not matched to a gene: 8. In the original workflow: Amplification with reference gene primers provided the estimates of nucleated cell counts. Data came from immunoSEQ multiplex PCR; TCRdb stores just in-frame clones and leaves some out. V and J calls and clone size are as listed in that table; D and trimming were resolved from the DNA. The table lists about 220,000 clones, about 86% of them singletons, with around 3% in the top ten.

V gene TRBV7-3 combines with J gene TRBJ1-2, with TRBD1 identical over 7 bases. Sequencing input: peripheral blood. The sequence derives from a woman in her 30s who had recovered from COVID-19. CDR3 loop: CASSNYRGSGYTF. The CDR3 nucleotides read TGTGCCAGCAGCAATTACAGGGGATCAGGCTACACCTTC.